A selection of T cell receptor beta chains follows, all from one sample in a study of shared clonotypes between healthy human individuals. Sequencing was performed with immunoSEQ multiplex PCR; in TCRdb, only in-frame clones are kept and a portion is missing. This table has around 720,000 clones, 73% appearing once. Sequenced input: memory CD4+ T cells sorted from blood. The receptors come from a woman aged 25 to 39 in good health. Each CDR3 is given with its conserved first and last residue. D genes are given only for firm matches. Only some rows state a clone size, as once, few, many or a class for expanded clones.

j_call: TRBJ2-2; clone_size: -; d_call: TRBD2; v_call: TRBV6-1; cdr3_aa: CASSLADTGELFF; cdr3_nt: TGTGCCAGCAGCCTAGCGGACACCGGGGAGCTGTTTTTT
j_call: TRBJ2-7; clone_size: once; d_call: -; v_call: TRBV27; cdr3_aa: CASRRGAQPTYEQYF; cdr3_nt: TGTGCCAGCAGGAGAGGGGCCCAACCCACCTACGAGCAGTACTTC
j_call: TRBJ2-1; clone_size: -; d_call: -; v_call: TRBV6-6; cdr3_aa: CASSVDMNLYNEQFF; cdr3_nt: TGTGCCAGCAGTGTGGACATGAACCTCTACAATGAGCAGTTCTTC
j_call: TRBJ1-1; clone_size: -; d_call: -; v_call: TRBV5-1; cdr3_aa: CASSLAGDPATEAFF; cdr3_nt: TGCGCCAGCAGTCTCGCCGGGGACCCGGCTACTGAAGCTTTCTTT
j_call: TRBJ2-1; clone_size: -; d_call: -; v_call: TRBV7-2; cdr3_aa: CASSPTRLSYNEQFF; cdr3_nt: TGTGCCAGCAGCCCGACTAGGTTGAGCTACAATGAGCAGTTCTTC
j_call: TRBJ2-2; clone_size: -; d_call: -; v_call: TRBV5-4; cdr3_aa: CASSSPGRELFF; cdr3_nt: TGTGCCAGCAGCTCTCCCGGCCGGGAGCTGTTTTTT
j_call: TRBJ1-5; clone_size: many; d_call: TRBD1; v_call: TRBV5-1; cdr3_aa: CASSPETGNNQPQHF; cdr3_nt: TGCGCCAGCAGCCCGGAGACAGGGAACAATCAGCCCCAGCATTTT
j_call: TRBJ1-5; clone_size: -; d_call: -; v_call: TRBV11-2; cdr3_aa: CASSSQRVNQPQHF; cdr3_nt: TGTGCCAGCAGCTCACAGAGAGTCAATCAGCCCCAGCATTTT
j_call: TRBJ1-2; clone_size: few; d_call: -; v_call: TRBV10-3; cdr3_aa: CAISDNDRVYGYTF; cdr3_nt: TGTGCCATCAGTGACAACGACAGAGTCTATGGCTACACCTTC
j_call: TRBJ2-5; clone_size: -; d_call: -; v_call: TRBV29-1; cdr3_aa: CSESSTSRGETQYF; cdr3_nt: TGCAGCGAATCCTCCACATCACGCGGGGAGACCCAGTACTTC
j_call: TRBJ1-1; clone_size: once; d_call: -; v_call: TRBV6-1; cdr3_aa: CASRTRGGTNTEAFF; cdr3_nt: TGTGCCAGCAGGACCCGCGGGGGTACGAACACTGAAGCTTTCTTT
j_call: TRBJ1-2; clone_size: -; d_call: -; v_call: TRBV6-7; cdr3_aa: CASVRARYGYTF; cdr3_nt: TGTGCCAGCGTGAGGGCGCGCTATGGCTACACCTTC
j_call: TRBJ1-1; clone_size: -; d_call: -; v_call: TRBV5-5; cdr3_aa: CASSHRHSMNTEAFF; cdr3_nt: TGTGCCAGCAGCCACCGACATAGCATGAACACTGAAGCTTTCTTT
j_call: TRBJ2-1; clone_size: -; d_call: -; v_call: TRBV2; cdr3_aa: CASSASTENNELVQFF; cdr3_nt: TGTGCCAGCAGCGCCTCGACAGAGAACAATGAATTGGTGCAGTTCTTC
j_call: TRBJ1-1; clone_size: -; d_call: -; v_call: TRBV27; cdr3_aa: CATGPGMNTEAFF; cdr3_nt: TGTGCCACAGGACCGGGTATGAACACTGAAGCTTTCTTT
j_call: TRBJ2-1; clone_size: -; d_call: -; v_call: TRBV25-1; cdr3_aa: CASSETGVGLNEQFF; cdr3_nt: TGTGCCAGCAGTGAAACGGGAGTGGGTTTGAATGAGCAGTTCTTC
j_call: TRBJ2-7; clone_size: -; d_call: -; v_call: TRBV7-6; cdr3_aa: CASSSPPETYEQYF; cdr3_nt: TGTGCCAGCAGCTCACCGCCCGAAACCTACGAGCAGTACTTC
j_call: TRBJ2-2; clone_size: -; d_call: -; v_call: TRBV11-2; cdr3_aa: CASSRKDTGELFF; cdr3_nt: TGTGCCAGCAGCAGAAAAGACACCGGGGAGCTGTTTTTT
j_call: TRBJ1-2; clone_size: -; d_call: -; v_call: TRBV7-2; cdr3_aa: CASSPYRLQTSTYGYTF; cdr3_nt: TGTGCCAGCAGTCCCTACCGCCTTCAGACATCTACGTATGGCTACACCTTC
j_call: TRBJ2-1; clone_size: -; d_call: -; v_call: TRBV5-1; cdr3_aa: CASSLEGLPQRNEQFF; cdr3_nt: TGCGCCAGCAGCTTGGAGGGACTTCCCCAACGGAATGAGCAGTTCTTC
j_call: TRBJ2-5; clone_size: -; d_call: TRBD1; v_call: TRBV7-2; cdr3_aa: CASSLVAGGETQYF; cdr3_nt: TGTGCCAGCAGCTTGGTAGCAGGGGGTGAGACCCAGTACTTC
j_call: TRBJ2-3; clone_size: many; d_call: TRBD1; v_call: TRBV10-3; cdr3_aa: CAISDAKGHRGTGGSTDTQYF; cdr3_nt: TGTGCCATCAGTGATGCCAAGGGACACAGGGGGACCGGTGGGTCTACAGATACGCAGTATTTT
j_call: TRBJ2-3; clone_size: -; d_call: TRBD2; v_call: TRBV6-6; cdr3_aa: CASSPASGRGTDTQYF; cdr3_nt: TGTGCCAGCAGTCCGGCGAGCGGGAGGGGCACAGATACGCAGTATTTT
j_call: TRBJ2-7; clone_size: -; d_call: TRBD2; v_call: TRBV5-4; cdr3_aa: CASSRGGLANFYEQYF; cdr3_nt: TGTGCCAGCAGCCGGGGCGGACTAGCGAACTTCTACGAGCAGTACTTC
j_call: TRBJ2-7; clone_size: -; d_call: -; v_call: TRBV9; cdr3_aa: CASSVEGSLNEQYF; cdr3_nt: TGTGCCAGCAGCGTAGAAGGTAGTCTGAACGAGCAGTACTTC
j_call: TRBJ2-7; clone_size: -; d_call: -; v_call: TRBV5-1; cdr3_aa: CASSPQGRLEQYF; cdr3_nt: TGCGCCAGCAGCCCGCAGGGGAGGCTCGAGCAGTACTTC
j_call: TRBJ2-1; clone_size: -; d_call: -; v_call: TRBV7-9; cdr3_aa: CASSPETIGEQFF; cdr3_nt: TGTGCCAGCAGCCCAGAAACAATCGGCGAGCAGTTCTTC
j_call: TRBJ2-7; clone_size: -; d_call: -; v_call: TRBV6-5; cdr3_aa: CASSYSGTDYEQYF; cdr3_nt: TGTGCCAGCAGTTACAGTGGGACCGACTACGAGCAGTACTTC
j_call: TRBJ1-1; clone_size: -; d_call: -; v_call: TRBV28; cdr3_aa: CASSLHWAGGKAFF; cdr3_nt: TGTGCCAGCAGTCTACACTGGGCTGGGGGGAAAGCTTTCTTT
j_call: TRBJ1-3; clone_size: -; d_call: TRBD1; v_call: TRBV15; cdr3_aa: CATSRRGTGAGNTIYF; cdr3_nt: TGTGCCACCAGCAGGAGGGGGACAGGGGCTGGAAACACCATATATTTT
j_call: TRBJ2-3; clone_size: many; d_call: -; v_call: TRBV2; cdr3_aa: CASSQQGYTDTQYF; cdr3_nt: TGTGCCAGCTCCCAACAGGGATACACAGATACGCAGTATTTT
j_call: TRBJ1-3; clone_size: -; d_call: -; v_call: TRBV19; cdr3_aa: CATSVGNTIYF; cdr3_nt: TGTGCCACCTCCGTGGGAAACACCATATATTTT
j_call: TRBJ2-2; clone_size: -; d_call: -; v_call: TRBV27; cdr3_aa: CASSLTITGELFF; cdr3_nt: TGTGCCAGCAGTTTAACCATTACCGGGGAGCTGTTTTTT
j_call: TRBJ1-5; clone_size: -; d_call: -; v_call: TRBV6-1; cdr3_aa: CASSDTGQVSRPQHF; cdr3_nt: TGTGCCAGCAGTGATACCGGCCAGGTGTCAAGGCCCCAGCATTTT
j_call: TRBJ1-1; clone_size: -; d_call: -; v_call: TRBV28; cdr3_aa: CASSVGYEAFF; cdr3_nt: TGTGCCAGCAGTGTGGGTTATGAAGCTTTCTTT
j_call: TRBJ2-3; clone_size: -; d_call: TRBD1; v_call: TRBV10-3; cdr3_aa: CAISYRGLEADTQYF; cdr3_nt: TGTGCCATCAGTTACAGGGGGCTCGAGGCAGATACGCAGTATTTT
j_call: TRBJ1-2; clone_size: -; d_call: -; v_call: TRBV5-1; cdr3_aa: CASSYGGTGGYTF; cdr3_nt: TGCGCCAGCAGCTATGGGGGGACGGGTGGCTACACCTTC
j_call: TRBJ2-1; clone_size: -; d_call: -; v_call: TRBV19; cdr3_aa: CASAWVDNEQFF; cdr3_nt: TGTGCCAGTGCCTGGGTAGACAATGAGCAGTTCTTC
j_call: TRBJ2-4; clone_size: -; d_call: -; v_call: TRBV9; cdr3_aa: CASSVGAIAKNIQYF; cdr3_nt: TGTGCCAGCAGCGTAGGGGCGATAGCCAAAAACATTCAGTACTTC
j_call: TRBJ1-5; clone_size: -; d_call: -; v_call: TRBV7-6; cdr3_aa: CASSPGRGQPQHF; cdr3_nt: TGTGCCAGCAGCCCGGGCCGGGGTCAGCCCCAGCATTTT
j_call: TRBJ2-6; clone_size: -; d_call: TRBD2; v_call: TRBV25-1; cdr3_aa: CASSAGLAGGSGANVLTF; cdr3_nt: TGTGCCAGCAGTGCTGGACTAGCGGGAGGGTCTGGGGCCAACGTCCTGACTTTC